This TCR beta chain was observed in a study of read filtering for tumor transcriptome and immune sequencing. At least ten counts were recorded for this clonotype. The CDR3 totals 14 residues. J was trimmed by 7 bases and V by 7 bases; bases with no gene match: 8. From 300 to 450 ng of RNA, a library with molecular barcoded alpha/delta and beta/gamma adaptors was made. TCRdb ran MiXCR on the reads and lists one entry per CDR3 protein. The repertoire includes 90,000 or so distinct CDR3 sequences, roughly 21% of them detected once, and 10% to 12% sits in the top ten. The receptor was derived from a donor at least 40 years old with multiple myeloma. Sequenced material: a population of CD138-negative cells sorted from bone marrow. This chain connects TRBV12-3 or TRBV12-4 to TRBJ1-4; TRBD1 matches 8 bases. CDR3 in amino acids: CASIQGAGGEKLFF. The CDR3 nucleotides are TGTGCCAGCATTCAGGGGGCAGGGGGTGAAAAACTGTTTTTT.